Each of the 20 T cell receptor beta chains below was sequenced from the same sample in a study of CD8+CD57+ T cells in acquired aplastic anemia. The TCR beta profiling, which covered VDJ combination and CDR3 sequence, was carried out using genomic DNA as the template. TCRdb passed the reads through MiXCR, listing each CDR3 protein once. The sample has about 190,000 distinct CDR3 sequences, about half seen once. Sequencing was done on a sample of sorted CD4+, CD8+, or CD8+CD57+ T cells (not recorded which) from PBMCs. These receptor sequences come from a human donor in good health, serving as a control.

In the case of this clonotype: One junction end does not reproduce the germline sequence, and a read error may be involved. The rearrangement uses TRBV14 and TRBJ2-3; a possible D gene is TRBD2 (6 bases). The CDR3 totals 16 residues. In germline, CDR1 is SGHDN, CDR2 FVKESK. The CDR3 loop reads CTSSPLNGGSGDTQYF. The CDR3 DNA follows: TGTACCAGCTCACCATTAAACGGGGGTTCGGGAGATACGCAGTATTTT.

A note on this clonotype: As the CDR3 is not closed by the conserved phenylalanine or tryptophan, this likely results from a read error. The rearrangement joins TRBV19 to TRBJ1-5; a weak D match, TRBD1 (5 bases). Per germline, CDR1 LNHDA and CDR2 SQIVND (reference sequence). The CDR3 runs to 17 residues. Trimming left V 4 bases short and J 0 bases short, with 16 bases between. CDR3 sequence reads: CASSTGRSLNSNQPQHS. Here the CDR3 DNA reads TGTGCCAGTAGTACAGGGAGGAGTCTAAATAGCAATCAGCCCCAGCATTCT.

The chain uses TRBV5-4 and TRBJ2-2, with TRBD2 matching 7 bases. Germline-derived CDR1 and CDR2 are SGHNT and YYREEE (reference sequence). With 1 base clipped from V and 2 bases from J, the junction kept 5 bases outside the gene matches. The CDR3 is 16 amino acids. CDR3 loop: CASSLFSGANTGELFF. The CDR3 DNA follows: TGTGCCAGCAGCTTGTTCAGCGGGGCTAACACCGGGGAGCTGTTTTTT.

This clonotype has ten or more counts. The chain uses TRBV6-2 or TRBV6-3 and TRBJ1-1; tentative D call: TRBD1 (6 bases). Germline V gene sequence: CDR1 MNHEY, CDR2 SVGEGT. Trimming stripped 2 bases from V and 5 bases from J, with 9 bases between. This CDR3 is built from 13 residues. CDR3 nucleotides: TGTGCCAGCAGTTACGGGCAGGGGACTGAAGCTTTCTTT. Its translation is CASSYGQGTEAFF.

The chain carries TRBV15 and TRBJ2-7, with D uncertain. Trimming pared 0 bases from V and 1 base from J, leaving 7 bases between. This CDR3 contains 14 residues. Germline lookup yields CDR1 LNHNV and CDR2 YYDKDF (reference sequence). CDR3: CATSRDGRSYEQYF. Written as DNA, the CDR3 is TGTGCCACCAGCAGAGATGGTCGTTCCTACGAGCAGTACTTC.

Many counts were recorded for this clonotype. This chain uses TRBV19 with TRBJ2-6, with 8 nucleotides matching TRBD1. The J segment lost 4 bases and the V segment lost 5 bases, leaving 4 bases of the junction unmatched. Looked up from germline, CDR1 is LNHDA and CDR2 is SQIVND (reference sequence). CDR3 length: 15 residues. The CDR3 reads CASSADRAGANVLTF. In nucleotides, the CDR3 is TGTGCCAGTAGTGCGGACAGGGCCGGGGCCAACGTCCTGACTTTC.

This clonotype was counted many times. The V and J genes are TRBV10-3 and TRBJ1-5, with a tentative D call TRBD1 (5 bases). V was clipped by 5 bases and J by 4 bases, with 12 bases between them. Germline CDR1 reads ENHRY; CDR2 reads SYGVKD. The length of the CDR3 is 14 residues. The CDR3 nucleotides read TGTGCCATCAGTCCCGGGACCCTTAATCAGCCCCAGCATTTT. Translating gives CAISPGTLNQPQHF.

As regards this clonotype: Mismatch with germline at one junction end may stem from a read error. The CDR3 loop is CASSLRVPPYYEQCF. The CDR3 DNA is TGTGCCAGCTCCCTCCGGGTACCACCTTATTACGAGCAGTGCTTC. The chain is built from TRBV7-7 and TRBJ2-7; no clear D. CDR3 size: 15 residues. Germline V lookup: CDR1 SSHAT, CDR2 FNYEAQ (reference sequence).

This chain connects TRBV5-1 to TRBJ1-2; D is possibly TRBD1 (6 bases). The germline V gene has CDR1 SGHRS and CDR2 YFSETQ. Trimming left V 4 bases short and J 8 bases short, with 15 bases between. CDR3 length: 13 residues. Here the CDR3 reads CASSPTGPGGYTF. CDR3 DNA sequence: TGCGCCAGCAGCCCGACAGGCCCAGGAGGCTACACCTTC.

This clonotype showed up just once. The chain combines TRBV29-1 with TRBJ2-3, with 10 bases that match TRBD2. CDR1 and CDR2 (germline): SQVTM, ANQGSEA. The CDR3 has 14 amino acids. The V segment lost 4 bases and the J segment 1 base; nucleotides outside the gene matches: 2. This CDR3 reads CSVVTSGGTDTQYF. In DNA form, the CDR3 reads TGCAGCGTTGTAACTAGCGGGGGCACAGATACGCAGTATTTT.

V usage is TRBV7-3 and J usage is TRBJ1-6; the match to TRBD1 covers 11 bases. The length of the CDR3 is 17 residues. Trimming cost V 5 bases and J 6 bases; bases outside gene matches: 9. Germline V CDR1 and CDR2: SGHTA, FQGTGA. The CDR3: CASSGTGGLRVNSPLHF. The CDR3 coding sequence is TGTGCCAGCAGCGGGACAGGGGGATTGAGGGTTAATTCACCCCTCCACTTT.

The chain carries TRBV7-2 and TRBJ2-6, with D possibly being TRBD1 (6 bases). This CDR3 has 16 amino acids. CDR1 and CDR2 (germline): SGHTA, FQGNSA. Trimming pared 6 bases from V and 0 bases from J, leaving 12 bases between. CDR3 region: CASRATGRSGANVLTF. The CDR3 DNA is TGTGCCAGCAGGGCGACAGGCCGCTCTGGGGCCAACGTCCTGACTTTC.

The CDR3 spells CASSQAEGGQGASGYTF. The CDR3 region has the DNA TGCGCCAGCAGCCAAGCCGAAGGGGGACAGGGGGCCTCTGGCTACACCTTC. This rearrangement joins TRBV4-3 to TRBJ1-2; 12 nucleotides line up with TRBD1. CDR3 size: 17 residues. Germline CDR1 is LGHNA and CDR2 is YSLEER. The J segment lost 7 bases and the V segment lost 1 base, leaving 10 bases of the junction unmatched.

This clonotype was seen ten or more times. This sequence joins TRBV6-2 or TRBV6-3 and TRBJ2-2; no firm D call. This CDR3 contains 13 residues. In germline, CDR1 is MNHEY, CDR2 SVGEGT. V was trimmed by 7 bases and J by 6 bases, leaving 12 bases between them. In DNA, the CDR3 is TGTGCCAGCATTTCCTTCGAGGCCGGGGAGCTGTTTTTT. It codes for CASISFEAGELFF.

This chain joins TRBV7-6 and TRBJ2-5; 10 bases map to TRBD2. CDR1 SGHVS and CDR2 FNYEAQ come from the germline V gene. V lost 8 bases, J lost 5 bases, and 17 bases stayed unmatched. This CDR3 spans 17 amino acids. The CDR3 nucleotides are TGTGCCAGCCTACTTAACCTTCTTCTAGCGGGGGTTGAGACCCAGTACTTC. It yields the protein CASLLNLLLAGVETQYF. Combining the CDR3 with reference TRBV7-6 and TRBJ2-5 gives the whole variable domain GAGVSQSPRYKVTKRGQDVALRCDPISGHVSLYWYRQALGQGPEFLTYFNYEAQQDKSGLPNDRFSAERPEGSISTLTIQRTEQRDSAMYRCASLLNLLLAGVETQYFGPGTRLLVL.

The chain recombines TRBV7-9 with TRBJ1-1; D is perhaps TRBD1 (5 bases). Germline-derived CDR1 and CDR2 are SEHNR and FQNEAQ (reference sequence). The CDR3 runs to 13 residues. V was clipped by 0 bases and J by 8 bases, with 10 bases between them. The CDR3 loop reads CASSLAGGSEAFF. The CDR3 DNA sequence: TGTGCCAGCAGCTTAGCGGGGGGTAGCGAAGCTTTCTTT.

The CDR3, as DNA: TGCAGTGCTAGATCAGTTTCGGACCTAGCTCGTGGAATTTACGAGCAGTACTTC. This gives the protein CSARSVSDLARGIYEQYF. The rearrangement uses TRBV20-1 and TRBJ2-7; D might be TRBD2 (5 bases). This CDR3 is 18 amino acids long. The V gene lost 2 bases and the J gene lost 4 bases, with 27 bases spanning the gap. In germline, CDR1 is DFQATT, CDR2 SNEGSKA (reference sequence).

This chain joins TRBV7-9 and TRBJ2-2; perhaps TRBD2 as D (5 bases). The V end was cut by 5 bases, the J end by 0 bases, with 10 bases between. This CDR3 region has 15 residues. The germline CDR1 and CDR2 sequences are SEHNR and FQNEAQ (reference sequence). The CDR3, as DNA: TGTGCCAGCAGCGCGATCGGGACGAACACCGGGGAGCTGTTTTTT. Protein product: CASSAIGTNTGELFF.

The gene calls are TRBV7-2 and TRBJ2-5; a weak D match, TRBD2 (6 bases). Germline V gene lookup returns CDR1 SGHTA and CDR2 FQGNSA. This CDR3 spans 14 amino acids. CDR3 sequence reads: CASGEAVLGETQYF. The CDR3 coding sequence is TGTGCTAGCGGCGAAGCGGTTCTCGGGGAGACCCAGTACTTC.

This clonotype is a singleton in its sample. This chain joins TRBV20-1 and TRBJ1-4; 7 bases are a match to TRBD1. Germline V CDR1 and CDR2: DFQATT, SNEGSKA (reference sequence). The CDR3 extends over 13 amino acids. V lost 3 bases and J lost 5; bases outside the gene matches: 3. The CDR3 protein is CSARDRLNEKLFF. CDR3 nucleotide sequence: TGCAGTGCTAGGGACAGGCTAAATGAAAAACTGTTTTTT.